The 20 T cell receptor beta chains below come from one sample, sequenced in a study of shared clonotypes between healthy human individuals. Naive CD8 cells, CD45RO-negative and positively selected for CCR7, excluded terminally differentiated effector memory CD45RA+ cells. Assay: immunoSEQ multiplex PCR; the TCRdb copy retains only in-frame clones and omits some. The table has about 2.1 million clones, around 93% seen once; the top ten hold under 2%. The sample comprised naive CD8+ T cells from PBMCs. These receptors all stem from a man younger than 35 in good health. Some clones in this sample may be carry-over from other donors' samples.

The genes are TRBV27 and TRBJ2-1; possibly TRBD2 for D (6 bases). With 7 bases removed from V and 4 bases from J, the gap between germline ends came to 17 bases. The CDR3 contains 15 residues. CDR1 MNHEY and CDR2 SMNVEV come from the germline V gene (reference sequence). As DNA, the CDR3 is TGTGCCAGCAACCCGATGCGGGGCCTTTACAATGAGCAGTTCTTC. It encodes CASNPMRGLYNEQFF.

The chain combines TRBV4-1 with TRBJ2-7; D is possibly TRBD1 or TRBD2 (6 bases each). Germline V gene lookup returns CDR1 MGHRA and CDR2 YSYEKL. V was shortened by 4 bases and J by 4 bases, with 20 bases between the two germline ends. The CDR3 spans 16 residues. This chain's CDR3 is CASSPVGGVWSYEQYF. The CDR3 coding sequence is TGCGCCAGCAGCCCGGTCGGGGGCGTCTGGTCGTACGAGCAGTACTTC.

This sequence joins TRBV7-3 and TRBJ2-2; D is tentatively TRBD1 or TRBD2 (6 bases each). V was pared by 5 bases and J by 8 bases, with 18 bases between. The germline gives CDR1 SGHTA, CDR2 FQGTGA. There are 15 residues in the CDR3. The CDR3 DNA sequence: TGTGCCAGCAGCCCCTGGGTCGGGGGCAAGGGGGAGCTGTTTTTT. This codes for CASSPWVGGKGELFF.

The CDR3 coding sequence is TGTGCCAGCAGCTTGATGGGGAGGGGGTTGAGGAATGAGCAGTTCTTC. It encodes CASSLMGRGLRNEQFF. V usage is TRBV5-5 and J usage is TRBJ2-1; a weak D match, TRBD2 (7 bases). Germline V lookup: CDR1 SGHKS, CDR2 YYEKEE (reference sequence). The V end lost 1 base, the J end lost 7 bases, and 18 bases lay between the germline ends. The CDR3 has 16 residues.

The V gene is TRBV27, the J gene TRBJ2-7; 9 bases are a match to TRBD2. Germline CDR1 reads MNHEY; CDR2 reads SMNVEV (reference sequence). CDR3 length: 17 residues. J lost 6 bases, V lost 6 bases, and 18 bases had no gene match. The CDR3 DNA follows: TGTGCCAGCAGACCCTCGGGGTTGCGGGAGGGCCAGGGCGAGCAGTACTTC. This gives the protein CASRPSGLREGQGEQYF.

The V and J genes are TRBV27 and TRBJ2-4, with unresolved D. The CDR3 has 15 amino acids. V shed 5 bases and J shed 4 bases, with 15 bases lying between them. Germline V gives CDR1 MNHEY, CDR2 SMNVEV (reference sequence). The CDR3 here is CASSPHTGPKNIQYF. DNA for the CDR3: TGTGCCAGCAGTCCACATACGGGCCCAAAAAACATTCAGTACTTC.

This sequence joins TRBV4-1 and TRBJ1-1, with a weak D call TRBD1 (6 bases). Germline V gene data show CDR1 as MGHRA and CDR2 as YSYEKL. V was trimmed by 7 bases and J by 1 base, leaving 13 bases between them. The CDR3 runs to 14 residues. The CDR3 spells CASTKRGGNTEAFF. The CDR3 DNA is TGCGCCAGCACCAAACGAGGGGGGAACACTGAAGCTTTCTTT.

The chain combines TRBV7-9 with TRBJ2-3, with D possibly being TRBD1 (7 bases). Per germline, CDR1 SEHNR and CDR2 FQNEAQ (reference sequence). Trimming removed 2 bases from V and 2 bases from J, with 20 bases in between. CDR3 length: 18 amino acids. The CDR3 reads CASSLFILNRGLTDTQYF. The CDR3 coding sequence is TGTGCCAGCAGCTTATTTATTCTCAACAGGGGACTCACAGATACGCAGTATTTT. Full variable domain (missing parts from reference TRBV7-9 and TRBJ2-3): DTGVSQNPRHKITKRGQNVTFRCDPISEHNRLYWYRQTLGQGPEFLTYFQNEAQLEKSRLLSDRFSAERPKGSFSTLEIQRTEQGDSAMYLCASSLFILNRGLTDTQYFGPGTRLTVL.

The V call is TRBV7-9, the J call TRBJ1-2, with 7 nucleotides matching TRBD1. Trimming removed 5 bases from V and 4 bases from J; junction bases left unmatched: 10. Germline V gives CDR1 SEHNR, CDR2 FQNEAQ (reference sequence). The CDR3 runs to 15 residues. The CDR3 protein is CASSPGGGRFYGYTF. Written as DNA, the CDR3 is TGTGCCAGCAGCCCCGGAGGGGGCAGGTTCTATGGCTACACCTTC.

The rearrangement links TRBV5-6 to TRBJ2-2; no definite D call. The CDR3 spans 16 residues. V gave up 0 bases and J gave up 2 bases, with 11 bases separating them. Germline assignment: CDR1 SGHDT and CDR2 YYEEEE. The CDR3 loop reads CASSLVLQNNTGELFF. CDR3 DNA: TGTGCCAGCAGCTTGGTTTTACAGAACAACACCGGGGAGCTGTTTTTT. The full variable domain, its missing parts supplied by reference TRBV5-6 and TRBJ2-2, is DAGVTQSPTHLIKTRGQQVTLRCSPKSGHDTVSWYQQALGQGPQFIFQYYEEEERQRGNFPDRFSGHQFPNYSSELNVNALLLGDSALYLCASSLVLQNNTGELFFGEGSRLTVL.

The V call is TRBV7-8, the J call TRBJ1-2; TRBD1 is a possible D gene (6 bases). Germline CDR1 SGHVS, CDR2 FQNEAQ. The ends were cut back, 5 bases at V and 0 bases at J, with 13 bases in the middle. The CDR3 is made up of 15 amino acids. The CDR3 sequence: CASSPRTVTNYGYTF. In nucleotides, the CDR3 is TGTGCCAGCAGCCCCCGGACAGTAACTAACTATGGCTACACCTTC.

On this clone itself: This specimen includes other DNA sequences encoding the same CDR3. Here the CDR3 DNA reads TGTGCCAGCAGCTTAGGCGGGACGACCTACGAGCAGTACTTC. Its protein product is CASSLGGTTYEQYF. The V gene is TRBV7-9, the J gene TRBJ2-7; TRBD2 might be the D (6 bases). Trimming took off 1 base at V and 2 bases at J, with 9 bases between the two ends. This CDR3 has 14 amino acids. Germline CDR1 reads SEHNR; CDR2 reads FQNEAQ (reference sequence).

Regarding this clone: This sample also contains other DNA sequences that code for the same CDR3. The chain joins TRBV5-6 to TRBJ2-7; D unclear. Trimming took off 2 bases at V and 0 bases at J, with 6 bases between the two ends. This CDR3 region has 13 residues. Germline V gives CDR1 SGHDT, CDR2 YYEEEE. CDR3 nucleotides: TGTGCCAGCAGCTTAGGAGCCTCCTACGAGCAGTACTTC. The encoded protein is CASSLGASYEQYF.

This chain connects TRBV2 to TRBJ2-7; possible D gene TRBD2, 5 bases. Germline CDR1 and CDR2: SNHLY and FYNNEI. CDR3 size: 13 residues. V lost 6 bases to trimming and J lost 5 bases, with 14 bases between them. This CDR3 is CASREAGLDEQYF. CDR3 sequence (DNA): TGTGCCAGCAGGGAGGCAGGTCTGGACGAGCAGTACTTC. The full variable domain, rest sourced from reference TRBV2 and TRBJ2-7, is EPEVTQTPSHQVTQMGQEVILRCVPISNHLYFYWYRQILGQKVEFLVSFYNNEISEKSEIFDDQFSVERPDGSNFTLKIRSTKLEDSAMYFCASREAGLDEQYFGPGTRLTVT.

This CDR3 is CASSSRLFYEQYF. Here the CDR3 DNA reads TGTGCCAGCAGTTCGCGGTTGTTTTACGAGCAGTACTTC. The chain recombines TRBV6-1 with TRBJ2-7; D unclear. CDR3 length equals 13 residues. V was cut by 5 bases and J by 4 bases, with 12 bases left in between. CDR1 is MNHNS, CDR2 SASEGT, per germline.

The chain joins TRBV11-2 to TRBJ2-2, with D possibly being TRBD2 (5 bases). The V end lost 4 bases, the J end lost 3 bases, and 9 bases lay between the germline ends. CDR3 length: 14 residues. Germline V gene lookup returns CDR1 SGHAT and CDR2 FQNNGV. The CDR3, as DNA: TGTGCCAGCAGCTCGGGGTATGACACCGGGGAGCTGTTTTTT. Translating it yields CASSSGYDTGELFF. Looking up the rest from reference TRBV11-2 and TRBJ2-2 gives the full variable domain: EAGVAQSPRYKIIEKRQSVAFWCNPISGHATLYWYQQILGQGPKLLIQFQNNGVVDDSQLPKDRFSAERLKGVDSTLKIQPAKLEDSAVYLCASSSGYDTGELFFGEGSRLTVL.

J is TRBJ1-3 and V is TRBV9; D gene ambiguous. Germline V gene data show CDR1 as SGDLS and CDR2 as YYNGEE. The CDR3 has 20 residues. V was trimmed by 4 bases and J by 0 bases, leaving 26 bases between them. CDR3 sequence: CASSHPSQPFDGNSGNTIYF. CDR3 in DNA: TGTGCCAGCAGCCACCCCTCACAACCCTTTGACGGAAACTCTGGAAACACCATATATTTT. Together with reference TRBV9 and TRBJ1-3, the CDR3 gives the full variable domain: DSGVTQTPKHLITATGQRVTLRCSPRSGDLSVYWYQQSLDQGLQFLIQYYNGEERAKGNILERFSAQQFPDLHSELNLSSLELGDSALYFCASSHPSQPFDGNSGNTIYFGEGSWLTVV.

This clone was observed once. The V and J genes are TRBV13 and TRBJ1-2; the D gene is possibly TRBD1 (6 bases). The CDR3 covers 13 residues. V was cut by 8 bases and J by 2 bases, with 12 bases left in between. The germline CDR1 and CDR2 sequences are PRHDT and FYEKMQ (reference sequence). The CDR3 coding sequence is TGTGCCAGCCGGGAGGGGGAGAACTATGGCTACACCTTC. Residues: CASREGENYGYTF.

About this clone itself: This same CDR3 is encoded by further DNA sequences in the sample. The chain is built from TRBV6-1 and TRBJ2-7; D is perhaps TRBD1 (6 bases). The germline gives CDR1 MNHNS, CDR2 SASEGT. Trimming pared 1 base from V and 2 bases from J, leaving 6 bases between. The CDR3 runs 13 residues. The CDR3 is CASSEGQAYEQYF. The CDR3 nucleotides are TGTGCCAGCAGTGAAGGACAGGCCTACGAGCAGTACTTC.

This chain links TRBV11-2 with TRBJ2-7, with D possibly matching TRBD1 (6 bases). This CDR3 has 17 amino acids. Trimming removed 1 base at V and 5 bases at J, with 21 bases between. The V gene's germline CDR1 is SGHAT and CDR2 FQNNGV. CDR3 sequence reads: CASSLARRGQGIHEQYF. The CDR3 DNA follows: TGTGCCAGCAGCTTAGCTCGTAGAGGCCAGGGGATCCACGAGCAGTACTTC.